This T cell receptor beta chain came from a study of blood T cell repertoires in COVID-19. V lost 1 base to trimming and J lost 3 bases; unmatched junction nucleotides: 6. Germline lookup yields CDR1 MGHDK and CDR2 SYGVNS. The CDR3 has 16 residues. The data were produced by immunoSEQ multiplex PCR, yet TCRdb's version contains in-frame clones alone and is incomplete. The data hold just over 250,000 clones, with 80% to 90% observed a single time. The chain is built from TRBV25-1 and TRBJ2-3; 8 positions agree with TRBD2. The specimen was peripheral blood. This receptor was identified in a woman in her 70s with COVID-19, enrolled during active disease. The CDR3 DNA follows: TGTGCCAGCAGTGAATCAAGCGGGAGTTTAACAGATACGCAGTATTTT. It encodes CASSESSGSLTDTQYF.